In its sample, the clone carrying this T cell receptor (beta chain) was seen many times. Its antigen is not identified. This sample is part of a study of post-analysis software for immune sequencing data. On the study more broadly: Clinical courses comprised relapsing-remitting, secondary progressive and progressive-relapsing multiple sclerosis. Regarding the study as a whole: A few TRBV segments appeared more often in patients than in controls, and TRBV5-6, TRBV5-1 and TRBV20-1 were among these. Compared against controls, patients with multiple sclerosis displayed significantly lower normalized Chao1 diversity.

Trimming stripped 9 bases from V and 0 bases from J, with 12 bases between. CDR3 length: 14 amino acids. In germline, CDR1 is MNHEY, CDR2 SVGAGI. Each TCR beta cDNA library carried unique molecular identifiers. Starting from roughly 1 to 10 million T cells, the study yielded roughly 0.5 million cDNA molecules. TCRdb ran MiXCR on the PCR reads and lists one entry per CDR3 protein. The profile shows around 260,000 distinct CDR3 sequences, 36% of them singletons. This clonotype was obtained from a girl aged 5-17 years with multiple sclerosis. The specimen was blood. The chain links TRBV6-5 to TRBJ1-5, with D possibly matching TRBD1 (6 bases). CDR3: CASKGGFSNQPQHF. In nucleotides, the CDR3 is TGTGCCAGTAAAGGGGGATTTAGCAATCAGCCCCAGCATTTT.